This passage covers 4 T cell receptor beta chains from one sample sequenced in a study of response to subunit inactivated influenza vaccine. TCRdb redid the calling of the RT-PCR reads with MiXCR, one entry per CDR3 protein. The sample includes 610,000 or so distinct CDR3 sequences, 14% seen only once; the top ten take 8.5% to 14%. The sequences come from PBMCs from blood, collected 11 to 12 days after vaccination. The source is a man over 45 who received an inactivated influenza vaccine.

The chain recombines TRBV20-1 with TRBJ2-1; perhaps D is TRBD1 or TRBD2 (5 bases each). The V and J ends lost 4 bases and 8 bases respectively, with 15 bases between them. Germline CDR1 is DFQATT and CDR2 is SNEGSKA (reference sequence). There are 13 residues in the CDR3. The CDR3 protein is CSATGPKGHEQFF. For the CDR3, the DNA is TGCAGTGCTACGGGACCGAAAGGGCATGAGCAGTTCTTC.

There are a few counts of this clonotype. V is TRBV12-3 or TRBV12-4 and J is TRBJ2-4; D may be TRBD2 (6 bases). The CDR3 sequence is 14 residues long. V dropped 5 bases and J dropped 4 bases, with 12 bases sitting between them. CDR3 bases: TGTGCCAGCAGTCCCGTAGGAGGGAAAAACATTCAGTACTTC. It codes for CASSPVGGKNIQYF.

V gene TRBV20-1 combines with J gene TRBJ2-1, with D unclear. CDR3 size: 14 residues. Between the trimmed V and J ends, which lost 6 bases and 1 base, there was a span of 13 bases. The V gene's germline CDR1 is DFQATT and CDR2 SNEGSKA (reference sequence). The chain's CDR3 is CSARNTRSYNEQFF. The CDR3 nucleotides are TGCAGTGCCCGGAACACGAGGTCCTACAATGAGCAGTTCTTC.

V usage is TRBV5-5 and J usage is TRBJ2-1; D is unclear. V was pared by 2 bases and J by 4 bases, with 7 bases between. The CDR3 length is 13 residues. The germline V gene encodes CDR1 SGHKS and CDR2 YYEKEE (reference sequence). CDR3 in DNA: TGTGCCAGCAGCTTTGCTAGTTACAATGAGCAGTTCTTC. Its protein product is CASSFASYNEQFF.